This note documents a single TCR beta chain sequence. Its antigen is not known. The entry originates in a study of cytomegalovirus exposure and HLA in healthy donors. Study-level findings and limits: The HLA-A and HLA-B alleles of most subjects were reportedly predicted accurately from TCR beta sequences. The authors later linked a missense DCLRE1C variant to TCR beta V- and J-gene trimming. Later work found that TCR association rates differed between HLA loci; DRB1 had the most and HLA-C the fewest.

Healthy bone marrow donors formed the donor group. The PCR employed 60 Vbeta primers together with 13 Jbeta primers. Assay used: immunoSEQ multiplex PCR; TCRdb lists only in-frame clones, some missing. The sample consists of about 140,000 clones, approximately 83% of them appearing once. There are 11 residues in the CDR3. Trimming shortened V by 4 bases and J by 5 bases, and 5 bases separated the two germline ends. Germline V gene lookup returns CDR1 SGHTA and CDR2 FQGNSA. Sequencing input: PBMCs. The sequence derives from a middle-aged man in good health and CMV-seropositive. The rearrangement joins TRBV7-2 to TRBJ1-2; no firm D call. CDR3 amino acids: CASSSPYGYTF. Written as DNA, the CDR3 is TGTGCCAGCAGCTCCCCGTATGGCTACACCTTC.